This T cell receptor beta chain was identified during a study of human T cells and chemical hapten exposure. As for the study in general: Sensitization employed 2% DPC on about 2 cm by about 2 cm of upper inner arm skin. Patch tests containing 0.01% DPC, applied to the upper back, were read at 6 days. Study observations and caveats: The number of TCRs over 1 in 1000 frequency stayed unchanged after DPC.

As for time point: pre-sensitization, week 0. The treatment is: therapeutic diphenylcyclopropenone sensitization with weekly scalp DPC. As concerns this clonotype: Its antigen is unknown.

Library construction involved attaching unique molecular identifiers to individual cDNA molecules, which allowed quantitative, reproducible TCR counting. From the RACE reads, TCRdb called clonotypes with MiXCR, one entry per CDR3 protein. The sample holds about 53,000 distinct CDR3 sequences, over 9% seen once. V lost 3 bases to trimming and J lost 3 bases, with 16 bases between them. Germline assignment: CDR1 DFQATT and CDR2 SNEGSKA (reference sequence). The CDR3 runs to 15 residues. The clonotype originates from a middle-aged man with alopecia areata. Some clones in this sample may be carry-over from other donors' samples. V and J are TRBV20-1 and TRBJ2-3; the D is unclear. The sample was whole blood, taken in connection with sensitization to the hapten diphenylcyclopropenone (DPC). CDR3 sequence: CSASLTPLATDTQYF. The CDR3 DNA is TGCAGTGCTAGCCTTACCCCCTTGGCTACAGATACGCAGTATTTT.